The rows below give T cell receptor beta chains drawn from one sample of a study of beta chain features in type 1 diabetes. Repertoires were generated with immunoSEQ multiplex PCR, while TCRdb's copy carries only in-frame clones and drops some. This sample has approximately 140,000 clones, with about 10% found just once. Source material: central memory CD4+ T cells from blood. The receptors were sampled from a man younger than 40 with type 1 diabetes. Each CDR3 is given with its conserved first and last residue. D genes are given only for firm matches.

CDR3: CASSLTSTGAGANVLTF; J: TRBJ2-6; length: 17; D: TRBD1; V: TRBV7-3
CDR3: CASGGQQSNYGYTF; J: TRBJ1-2; length: 14; D: TRBD1; V: TRBV2
CDR3: CASTGTSGGRGFF; J: TRBJ2-1; length: 13; D: TRBD2; V: TRBV7-2
CDR3: CASSQEYYYTQYF; J: TRBJ2-3; length: 13; D: -; V: TRBV4-2
CDR3: CASSLSPVNTDTQYF; J: TRBJ2-3; length: 15; D: -; V: TRBV27
CDR3: CASSLRAWDTEAFF; J: TRBJ1-1; length: 14; D: -; V: TRBV11-2
CDR3: CASSISLADYEQYF; J: TRBJ2-7; length: 14; D: TRBD2; V: TRBV19
CDR3: CASSQRLAGDTDTQYF; J: TRBJ2-3; length: 16; D: TRBD2; V: TRBV4-1
CDR3: CAMDSQETQYF; J: TRBJ2-5; length: 11; D: -; V: TRBV6-4
CDR3: CASSPTWTIPNEQFF; J: TRBJ2-1; length: 15; D: -; V: TRBV5-1
CDR3: CASSVLRGNEQFF; J: TRBJ2-1; length: 13; D: -; V: TRBV11-2
CDR3: CASSRGGWDEQFF; J: TRBJ2-1; length: 13; D: -; V: TRBV5-5
CDR3: CAISESTGSSDEQYF; J: TRBJ2-7; length: 15; D: -; V: TRBV10-3